This TCR beta chain was retrieved from a study of monozygotic twins with inflammatory bowel disease (dated by TCRdb to the late 2010s). The study in broad terms: A total of some 30 monozygotic twin pairs were included in the full study, comprising nine German pairs (four IBD-concordant, five IBD-discordant) and 19 IBD-discordant Danish pairs. Each individual had, on average, about 151 000 unique TCRalpha sequences and 181 000 unique TCRbeta sequences available for analysis. Disease-associated traits were sought mainly through comparisons between IBD patients and their genetically identical healthy co-twins within discordant pairs.

From each donor, a roughly 2.6 ml peripheral blood sample was collected into PAXgene tubes and stored at -80 degrees C. Without any T cell sorting, total RNA was extracted from whole blood using the PAXgene blood miRNA kit on an automated QIAcube. Peripheral blood from monozygotic twin pairs concordant or discordant for inflammatory bowel disease was subjected to deep TCRalpha and TCRbeta repertoire profiling with unique molecular barcoding. Smoking habits were recorded for all twin pairs, and each individual was classified as a current, former or never smoker. What the authors observed across the whole study: Repertoire similarity did not differ between concordant and discordant twins, possibly due to limited statistical power. Fewer clonotypes were shared with other individuals by IBD patients than by healthy twins, most markedly in patients showing signs of disease activity. A decrease in TCRbeta repertoire diversity, as measured by inverse Simpson index, was observed in IBD patients compared with their healthy co-twins. The results gave no support for a single strong signal or clonotype linked to IBD. Because patients received different immunosuppressive treatments, the repertoires may have picked up extra background noise and variability between individuals. Different T cell subtypes could not be distinguished in the analysis.

Comment on this clonotype: Which antigen it targets is not known.

CDR1 is given as SQVTM and CDR2 as ANQGSEA, both from the germline V gene. The CDR3 spans 15 residues, from the cysteine through the phenylalanine. The nucleotide record is missing. The library was prepared using 5' RACE. The input for every TCR library was 3500 ng of total RNA. For each sample, cDNA synthesis was carried out in eight separate reactions using SMARTScribe reverse transcriptase. During cDNA synthesis, template switching introduced unique molecular identifiers that contained a 6-nucleotide sample barcode. TCRalpha and TCRbeta cDNA was amplified by two nested PCRs of around 15 and 9 cycles, with bead purification after each PCR. Before amplification, the cDNA was treated with uracil DNA-glycosylase and purified using the QIAquick PCR purification kit. The second PCR added Illumina TruSeq-compatible adapters along with sample-specific barcodes. TapeStation and Qubit were used to check library quality and concentration, and 5 to 6.5 ng of each library was pooled. The pooled libraries were sequenced with 2 x 100 bp reads and custom sequencing primers on an Illumina HiSeq2500 single-index Rapid Run. On the study's bioinformatics: PCR and sequencing errors were corrected by UMI-based consensus assembly using MiGEC version 1.2.6. V(D)J alignment, clonotype assembly and CDR3 extraction were performed with MiXCR version 2.1.1. Normalisation of gene usage, clonotype sharing and MAIT/NKT TCR abundance was achieved by analysing the top 1000, 10 000 and 20 000 clonotypes per sample. After downsampling to 27 000 UMIs, diversity was calculated as the inverse Simpson index using the vegan R package. Paired Mann-Whitney U tests were applied to discordant twin pairs, and Benjamini-Hochberg correction was used for multiple testing. With the reads reprocessed by TCRdb, a single entry stands for each CDR3 protein sequence and no DNA is reported. The authors' filters were not applied to this entry. The table kept for this sample lists under 150,000 distinct CDR3 sequences. The biggest ten clones account for 2% to 2.5% of the sample.

This receptor was identified in a human donor with ulcerative colitis or Crohn's disease, or a healthy co-twin of an affected twin (not recorded which). Sequencing used blood. The rearrangement combines TRBV29-1 with TRBJ2-1; the D call from TCRdb, TRBD1, cannot be confirmed without DNA. The CDR3 amino acid sequence is: CSVEGLGVSYNEQFF.